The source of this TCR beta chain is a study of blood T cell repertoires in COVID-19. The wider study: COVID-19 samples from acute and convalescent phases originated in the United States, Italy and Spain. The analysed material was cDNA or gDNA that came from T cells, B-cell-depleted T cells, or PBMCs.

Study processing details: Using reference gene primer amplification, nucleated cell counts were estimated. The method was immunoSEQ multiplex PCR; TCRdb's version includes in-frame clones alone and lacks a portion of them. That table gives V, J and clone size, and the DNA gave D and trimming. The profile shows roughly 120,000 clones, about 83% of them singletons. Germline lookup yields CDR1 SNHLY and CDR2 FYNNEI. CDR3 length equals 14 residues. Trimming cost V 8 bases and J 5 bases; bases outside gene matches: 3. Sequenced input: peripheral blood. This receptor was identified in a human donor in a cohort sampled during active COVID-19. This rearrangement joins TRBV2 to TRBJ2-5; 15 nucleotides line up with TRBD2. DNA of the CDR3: TGTGCCAGCGGGACTAGCGGGGGGCCGGAGACCCAGTACTTC. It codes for CASGTSGGPETQYF.